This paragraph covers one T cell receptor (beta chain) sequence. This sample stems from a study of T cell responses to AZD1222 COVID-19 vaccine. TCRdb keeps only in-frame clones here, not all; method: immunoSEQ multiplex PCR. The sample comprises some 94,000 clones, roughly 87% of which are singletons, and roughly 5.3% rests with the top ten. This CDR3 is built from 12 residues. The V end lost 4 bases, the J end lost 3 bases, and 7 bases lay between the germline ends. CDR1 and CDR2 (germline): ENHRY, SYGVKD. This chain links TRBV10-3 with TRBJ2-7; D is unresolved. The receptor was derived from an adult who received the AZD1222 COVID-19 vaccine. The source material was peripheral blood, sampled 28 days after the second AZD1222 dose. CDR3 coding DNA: TGTGCCATCAGTGTTAACAGCTACGAGCAGTACTTC. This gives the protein CAISVNSYEQYF.